Below, 8 T cell receptor beta chains from the same sample are listed, as sequenced in a study of Graves' ophthalmopathy and Graves' hyperthyroidism. Using RNA transcripts, the TCR beta CDR3 regions were amplified. HTBI primers served in a first-round RT-PCR, which a second-round multiplex PCR followed. TCRdb recomputed calls from the multiplex PCR reads with MiXCR, one row per CDR3 protein. The repertoire holds around 670,000 distinct CDR3 sequences, with around 40% as singletons. Sequencing input: peripheral blood. The receptors stem from an adult man with Graves' ophthalmopathy.

For the CDR3, the DNA is TGTGCCAGCAGTTTTGCGATGGAACTCTATGGCTACACCTTC. It translates to CASSFAMELYGYTF. The J gene is TRBJ1-2, the V gene TRBV12-3 or TRBV12-4; D call uncertain. With 3 bases removed from V and 4 bases from J, the gap between germline ends came to 12 bases. This CDR3 is 14 amino acids long.

This clonotype was detected ten times or more. The V and J genes are TRBV10-2 and TRBJ2-7; D is unclear. Per the germline V gene, CDR1 is WSHSY and CDR2 is SAAADI. The CDR3 runs to 11 residues. Trimming took off 6 bases at V and 1 base at J, with 4 bases between the two ends. CDR3 sequence (DNA): TGCGCCAGCAGAGTGTCCTACGAGCAGTACTTC. This sequence encodes CASRVSYEQYF.

Many counts were recorded for this clonotype. This sequence joins TRBV10-3 and TRBJ1-2, with 9 bases aligning to TRBD1. The CDR3 length is 14 residues. The germline V gene has CDR1 ENHRY and CDR2 SYGVKD. Trimming at V came to 5 bases and at J to 4 bases, leaving 5 bases not matched to a gene. This CDR3 reads CAISTGGAGYGYTF. The CDR3 DNA is TGTGCCATCAGTACAGGGGGCGCAGGCTATGGCTACACCTTC.

This clonotype was seen a single time. This chain connects TRBV19 to TRBJ1-1, with 8 bases lining up with TRBD1. Germline lookup yields CDR1 LNHDA and CDR2 SQIVND (reference sequence). This CDR3 has 14 amino acids. V lost 8 bases to trimming and J lost 1 base; unmatched junction nucleotides: 6. CDR3 bases: TGTGCCAGTCGGCGACAGGGGAAGAACACTGAAGCTTTCTTT. Encoded protein: CASRRQGKNTEAFF.

This chain links TRBV9 with TRBJ2-7; 8 positions agree with TRBD1. The germline CDR1 and CDR2 sequences are SGDLS and YYNGEE. V was clipped by 0 bases and J by 7 bases; unmatched bases: 3. CDR3 length: 13 amino acids. CDR3 DNA: TGTGCCAGCAGCGTAGCTCAGGGGGCGGAGCAGTACTTC. Translating it yields CASSVAQGAEQYF.

The rearrangement joins TRBV6-1 to TRBJ1-5; D gene uncertain. The germline CDR1 and CDR2 sequences are MNHNS and SASEGT. Trimming cost V 6 bases and J 1 base, with 13 bases left between them. This CDR3 spans 15 amino acids. The CDR3 DNA reads TGTGCCAGCAGCTCCCCAGGCGGGAGCAATCAGCCCCAGCATTTT. It is translated as CASSSPGGSNQPQHF.

This clonotype has just a few counts. A clone one base away is much larger, so this may be a read error. The V call is TRBV19, the J call TRBJ1-4; 7 positions agree with TRBD1. CDR1 is LNHDA, CDR2 SQIVND, per germline (reference sequence). The CDR3 is 15 amino acids. For the CDR3, the DNA is TGTGTCAGTGCTGAAGTGGGACAGATTAATGAAAAACTGTTTTTT. Its translation is CVSAEVGQINEKLFF.

The chain combines TRBV5-4 with TRBJ1-4; D call uncertain. The CDR3 extends over 18 amino acids. Germline V lookup: CDR1 SGHNT, CDR2 YYREEE (reference sequence). Trimming took off 0 bases at V and 5 bases at J, with 20 bases between the two ends. CDR3: CASSLGRSMDPSNEKLFF. The CDR3 region has the DNA TGTGCCAGCAGCTTGGGGCGTTCCATGGACCCGTCCAATGAAAAACTGTTTTTT. Full variable domain (rest looked up from reference TRBV5-4 and TRBJ1-4): ETGVTQSPTHLIKTRGQQVTLRCSSQSGHNTVSWYQQALGQGPQFIFQYYREEENGRGNFPPRFSGLQFPNYSSELNVNALELDDSALYLCASSLGRSMDPSNEKLFFGSGTQLSVL.